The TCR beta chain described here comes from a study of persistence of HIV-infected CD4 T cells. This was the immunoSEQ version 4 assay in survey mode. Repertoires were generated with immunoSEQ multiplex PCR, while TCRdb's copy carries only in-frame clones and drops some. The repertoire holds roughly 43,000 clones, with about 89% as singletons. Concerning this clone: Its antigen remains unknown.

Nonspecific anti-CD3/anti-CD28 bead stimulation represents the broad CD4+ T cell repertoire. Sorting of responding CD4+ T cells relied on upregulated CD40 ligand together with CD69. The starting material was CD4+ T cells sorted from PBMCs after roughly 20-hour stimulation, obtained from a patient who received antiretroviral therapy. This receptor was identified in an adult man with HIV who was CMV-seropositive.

Here the CDR3 reads CASTGTRRSGANVLTF. The CDR3 coding sequence is TGTGCCAGTACCGGGACCCGCCGCTCTGGGGCCAACGTCCTGACTTTC. The chain uses TRBV5-4 and TRBJ2-6; D possibly matches TRBD1 or TRBD2 (5 bases each). V was cut by 8 bases and J by 0 bases, with 15 bases left in between. CDR3 length: 16 amino acids. Germline assignment: CDR1 SGHNT and CDR2 YYREEE (reference sequence).